A single sample is the source of the 28 T cell receptor beta chains below, sequenced in a study of T-cell memory formation after mild COVID-19. MiXCR, applied by TCRdb to the 5' RACE reads, yields one record per CDR3 protein. The sample consists of over 350,000 distinct CDR3 sequences, around a sixth of them appearing once. Material: PBMCs or a T cell subset sorted from them (not recorded which). The receptors were gathered from a man between 18 and 29 years old who had mild COVID-19 (a few samples of this study predate the infection). Cell type and time point are not known.

The chain carries TRBV5-1 and TRBJ2-3, with a tentative D call TRBD2 (5 bases). Germline loops: CDR1 SGHRS, CDR2 YFSETQ. Trimming removed 2 bases at V and 3 bases at J, with 13 bases between. CDR3 length: 15 residues. The CDR3 DNA follows: TGCGCCAGCAGCTTAGGCGATCGAGGGACAGATACGCAGTATTTT. It translates to CASSLGDRGTDTQYF.

This clonotype has only a few counts. The J gene is TRBJ2-5, the V gene TRBV20-1, with 7 bases matching TRBD2. Germline V gene data show CDR1 as DFQATT and CDR2 as SNEGSKA (reference sequence). CDR3 size: 15 residues. The J segment lost 1 base and the V segment lost 1 base, leaving 6 bases of the junction unmatched. The CDR3: CSARGAGRVQETQYF. The CDR3 DNA reads TGCAGTGCTAGAGGTGCAGGGAGGGTCCAAGAGACCCAGTACTTC.

This clonotype showed up just a few times. This chain joins TRBV5-6 and TRBJ1-4; TRBD1 matches 11 bases. The CDR3 has 15 amino acids. With 3 bases clipped from V and 8 bases from J, the junction kept 6 bases outside the gene matches. CDR1 and CDR2 (germline): SGHDT, YYEEEE. CDR3 nucleotide sequence: TGTGCCAGCAGCTCGCCGGGACAGGGGGACGAAAAACTGTTTTTT. Translation: CASSSPGQGDEKLFF. Combining the CDR3 with reference TRBV5-6 and TRBJ1-4 gives the whole variable domain DAGVTQSPTHLIKTRGQQVTLRCSPKSGHDTVSWYQQALGQGPQFIFQYYEEEERQRGNFPDRFSGHQFPNYSSELNVNALLLGDSALYLCASSSPGQGDEKLFFGSGTQLSVL.

This clonotype was picked up a small number of times. The V call is TRBV5-1, the J call TRBJ2-5; no definite D call. The germline gives CDR1 SGHRS, CDR2 YFSETQ. V lost 0 bases, J lost 0 bases, and 12 bases lay in between. This CDR3 spans 16 amino acids. DNA for the CDR3: TGCGCCAGCAGCTTGGCCATCTCTCGGTACCAAGAGACCCAGTACTTC. Translated: CASSLAISRYQETQYF.

The chain joins TRBV29-1 to TRBJ2-1; D is unclear. The CDR3 has 13 amino acids. The germline CDR1 and CDR2 sequences are SQVTM and ANQGSEA. V lost 7 bases and J 2 bases, leaving 12 bases between the germline ends. The CDR3 here is CSGRSPTYNEQFF. Here the CDR3 DNA reads TGCAGCGGCAGGTCCCCTACCTACAATGAGCAGTTCTTC.

The sample holds many counts of this clonotype. V and J are TRBV5-1 and TRBJ2-5, with D uncertain. This CDR3 spans 14 amino acids. The V end was cut by 0 bases, the J end by 0 bases, with 6 bases between. Germline assignment: CDR1 SGHRS and CDR2 YFSETQ. The CDR3 reads CASSLGYNQETQYF. As DNA, the CDR3 is TGCGCCAGCAGCTTGGGTTACAACCAAGAGACCCAGTACTTC. Complete variable domain (other parts from reference TRBV5-1 and TRBJ2-5): KAGVTQTPRYLIKTRGQQVTLSCSPISGHRSVSWYQQTPGQGLQFLFEYFSETQRNKGNFPGRFSGRQFSNSRSEMNVSTLELGDSALYLCASSLGYNQETQYFGPGTRLLVL.

This chain uses TRBV6-5 with TRBJ1-6, with a tentative D call TRBD1 (6 bases). Trimming took 8 bases from V and 8 from J, leaving 13 bases between them. CDR3 length: 13 amino acids. Germline V CDR1 and CDR2: MNHEY, SVGAGI. This CDR3 reads CASRQGLYSPLHF. DNA of the CDR3: TGTGCCAGCCGTCAGGGGCTGTATTCACCCCTCCACTTT.

This clonotype was found once. Sequence at one end of the junction differs from germline and may be a read error. The chain recombines TRBV2 with TRBJ2-7; D is ambiguous. This CDR3 has 11 amino acids. Germline values: CDR1 SNHLY, CDR2 FYNNEI. CDR3 nucleotide sequence: TGTGCCAGCAGTGAGTTTCGCGAACCGAACTTC. This gives the protein CASSEFREPNF.

CDR3 region: CASSEARDRGTSGALWNEQFF. CDR3 DNA sequence: TGCGCCAGCAGCGAAGCCCGGGACAGGGGGACTAGCGGGGCCCTCTGGAATGAGCAGTTCTTC. This chain connects TRBV4-1 to TRBJ2-1; 13 nucleotides match TRBD2. Germline V gene sequence: CDR1 MGHRA, CDR2 YSYEKL. The CDR3 is 21 residues long. Trimming took 5 bases from V and 7 from J; bases not matched to a gene: 23.

In its sample, this clonotype was seen a few times. The rearrangement joins TRBV18 to TRBJ2-5; D assignment may be TRBD1 or TRBD2 (6 bases each). Germline CDR1 reads KGHSH; CDR2 reads LQKENI. CDR3 length: 15 residues. Trimming shortened V by 3 bases and J by 0 bases, and 11 bases separated the two germline ends. The CDR3 DNA is TGTGCCAGCTCACCCTCGAGGGGGGACCAAGAGACCCAGTACTTC. It specifies CASSPSRGDQETQYF.

The chain employs TRBV7-2 and TRBJ2-5; perhaps TRBD1 as D (6 bases). The CDR3 extends over 15 amino acids. Trimming took 4 bases from V and 3 from J, leaving 15 bases between them. Germline CDR1 and CDR2: SGHTA and FQGNSA. For the CDR3, the DNA is TGTGCCAGCAGCTCAAATCAGGGGATTGAAGAGACCCAGTACTTC. Translation: CASSSNQGIEETQYF.

The gene calls are TRBV9 and TRBJ2-3; 10 bases map to TRBD2. Trimming took 0 bases from V and 1 from J; bases not matched to a gene: 5. Germline V gene data show CDR1 as SGDLS and CDR2 as YYNGEE. The CDR3 is 17 amino acids. The CDR3 here is CASSVAPLAGGTDTQYF. DNA of the CDR3: TGTGCCAGCAGCGTAGCTCCCCTAGCGGGGGGCACAGATACGCAGTATTTT.

This clonotype was observed a handful of times. The chain is built from TRBV5-4 and TRBJ1-2; D unclear. Germline CDR1 and CDR2: SGHNT and YYREEE (reference sequence). Trimming left V 4 bases short and J 2 bases short, with 9 bases between. The CDR3 is 13 amino acids. The DNA for the CDR3 is TGTGCCAGCAGCCTCAGTGACAACTATGGCTACACCTTC. Translating gives CASSLSDNYGYTF.

This clonotype has a handful of counts. The chain employs TRBV19 and TRBJ2-1; D call uncertain. V shed 6 bases and J shed 3 bases, with 15 bases lying between them. Germline CDR1 LNHDA, CDR2 SQIVND (reference sequence). The CDR3 consists of 15 residues. This chain's CDR3 is CASSTPRQFYNEQFF. CDR3 sequence (DNA): TGTGCCAGTAGCACCCCACGGCAGTTCTACAATGAGCAGTTCTTC.

The table lists this clonotype with a few counts. The chain joins TRBV6-6 to TRBJ1-5; D is perhaps TRBD1 (5 bases). V was cut by 6 bases and J by 4 bases, with 16 bases left in between. The CDR3 spans 15 residues. Germline CDR1 MNHNY, CDR2 SVGAGI (reference sequence). As DNA, the CDR3 is TGTGCCAGCAGCCCCCGGGACTCAGAGAATCAGCCCCAGCATTTT. This gives the protein CASSPRDSENQPQHF.

The genes are TRBV3-1 and TRBJ2-3; a possible D gene is TRBD2 (5 bases). This CDR3 is 14 amino acids long. Germline V gene lookup returns CDR1 LGHDT and CDR2 YNNKEL (reference sequence). Trimming left V 4 bases short and J 11 bases short, with 19 bases between. CDR3 nucleotide sequence: TGTGCCAGCAGCCCAGACGTGGCACCTCGGGGGCAGTATTTT. This gives the protein CASSPDVAPRGQYF.

The rearrangement uses TRBV18 and TRBJ2-5, with D maybe TRBD2 (5 bases). Germline CDR1 and CDR2: KGHSH and LQKENI. V lost 5 bases to trimming and J lost 4 bases, with 14 bases between them. CDR3 length: 14 amino acids. The CDR3 nucleotides read TGTGCCAGCTCAGTCAACCTACGGGGAGAGACCCAGTACTTC. Its translation: CASSVNLRGETQYF.

This chain links TRBV25-1 with TRBJ2-6; 9 positions match TRBD1. The V segment lost 6 bases and the J segment 0 bases; nucleotides outside the gene matches: 6. Germline CDR1 reads MGHDK; CDR2 reads SYGVNS. The CDR3 runs to 17 residues. The CDR3 loop is CASSETGGSSGANVLTF. Written as DNA, the CDR3 is TGTGCCAGCAGCGAGACAGGGGGAAGCTCTGGGGCCAACGTCCTGACTTTC.

This clonotype was picked up one time. This rearrangement joins TRBV18 to TRBJ1-1; D is uncertain. Trimming left V 3 bases short and J 6 bases short, with 14 bases between. The germline V gene encodes CDR1 KGHSH and CDR2 LQKENI. The CDR3 is 14 amino acids. The CDR3 here is CASSPTGGMAEAFF. The CDR3 DNA follows: TGTGCCAGCTCACCCACTGGAGGTATGGCTGAAGCTTTCTTT.

The rearrangement links TRBV20-1 to TRBJ2-7; TRBD2 matches 10 bases. Germline trimming cut 5 bases from V and 4 bases from J; bases unmatched to any gene: 5. This CDR3 contains 13 residues. The V gene's germline CDR1 is DFQATT and CDR2 SNEGSKA (reference sequence). CDR3 in amino acids: CSALSGGPYEQYV. In nucleotides, the CDR3 is TGCAGTGCTCTTAGCGGGGGGCCTTACGAGCAGTACGTC.

The chain recombines TRBV9 with TRBJ2-1, with TRBD2 matching 9 bases. The length of the CDR3 is 16 residues. Trimming removed 2 bases from V and 2 bases from J; junction bases left unmatched: 5. Germline V gene data show CDR1 as SGDLS and CDR2 as YYNGEE. CDR3: CASSVAGGSPYNEQFF. CDR3 nucleotides: TGTGCCAGCAGCGTGGCGGGGGGGTCGCCCTACAATGAGCAGTTCTTC.

This clonotype was seen only a few times. J is TRBJ2-3 and V is TRBV28; 8 positions agree with TRBD1. This CDR3 has 17 residues. V trimming: 3 bases; J trimming: 5 bases; junction bases outside the gene matches: 13. The germline CDR1 and CDR2 sequences are MDHEN and SYDVKM. This CDR3 reads CASSLPTQGARVDTQYF. As DNA, the CDR3 is TGTGCCAGCAGTTTGCCCACGCAGGGGGCGCGGGTAGATACGCAGTATTTT.

The rearrangement links TRBV7-2 to TRBJ2-7; 13 nucleotides match TRBD2. In germline, CDR1 is SGHTA, CDR2 FQGNSA. Unmatched junction bases numbered 12, after V lost 9 bases and J lost 1 base. This CDR3 is 17 amino acids long. In DNA, the CDR3 is TGTGCCAGGGACCCGGGACTAGCGGGGAATAGGTCCTACGAGCAGTACGTC. Encoded protein: CARDPGLAGNRSYEQYV.

The chain combines TRBV7-8 with TRBJ2-5, with D uncertain. This CDR3 region has 16 residues. Trimming shortened V by 5 bases and J by 4 bases, and 20 bases separated the two germline ends. CDR1 is SGHVS and CDR2 is FQNEAQ in the germline V gene. The DNA of the CDR3 is TGTGCCAGCAGCCTCCACGGGCCCTCGCCCCTAGAGACCCAGTACTTC. Translation: CASSLHGPSPLETQYF.

This clonotype was detected a few times. At one end, the junction sequence differs from germline, possibly due to a read error. The V and J genes are TRBV7-9 and TRBJ2-4; the D gene is possibly TRBD2 (5 bases). The V gene's germline CDR1 is SEHNR and CDR2 FQNEAQ (reference sequence). The CDR3 runs to 16 residues. DNA of the CDR3: TGTGCCAGCAGCGCCCGACCGACTCTAGCCAAATACATTCAGTACTTC. Translating gives CASSARPTLAKYIQYF.

The count of this clonotype is one. Its ends do not fully match the called genes, so a read error is possible. The chain has TRBV4-2 and TRBJ2-3; D is uncertain. Germline CDR1 LGHNA, CDR2 YNFKEQ. CDR3 length: 13 residues. The CDR3 here is CGSSQPGRDTQYF. The DNA for the CDR3 is TGTGGCAGCAGCCAACCAGGACGGGATACGCAGTATTTT.

This clonotype was detected a few times. This sequence joins TRBV4-1 and TRBJ2-1; 12 nucleotides agree with TRBD2. This CDR3 contains 16 residues. The ends lost 3 bases at V and 11 bases at J; junction bases unmatched: 11. Germline assignment: CDR1 MGHRA and CDR2 YSYEKL. The CDR3 DNA reads as TGCGCCAGCAGCCATCTCACTAGCGGGGGGCCCCCTAAGCAGTTCTTC. Translating gives CASSHLTSGGPPKQFF.

This clonotype was counted a few times. The chain links TRBV7-9 to TRBJ2-6, with unresolved D. V was pared by 2 bases and J by 0 bases, with 2 bases between. The CDR3 consists of 14 residues. Per germline, CDR1 SEHNR and CDR2 FQNEAQ (reference sequence). In DNA, the CDR3 is TGTGCCAGCAGCTTAATCTCTGGGGCCAACGTCCTGACTTTC. As protein: CASSLISGANVLTF. Full variable domain (outside the CDR3, taken from reference TRBV7-9 and TRBJ2-6): DTGVSQNPRHKITKRGQNVTFRCDPISEHNRLYWYRQTLGQGPEFLTYFQNEAQLEKSRLLSDRFSAERPKGSFSTLEIQRTEQGDSAMYLCASSLISGANVLTFGAGSRLTVL.